This TCR beta chain came from a study of T cell responses to AZD1222 COVID-19 vaccine. Study-wide results and limits: It should be noted that donors were predominantly white British and more often female, and clonal diversity was possibly underestimated. Reports say nearly half of spike-specific TCRs go after unmutated variant regions.

Assay: immunoSEQ multiplex PCR; the TCRdb copy retains only in-frame clones and omits some. The sample shows approximately 160,000 clones, just over 90% of them seen only once. As to this clone: Its antigen is currently unknown.

This sequence was found in an adult in good health. This specimen consisted of peripheral blood, obtained on day 0 of AZD1222 vaccination.

The CDR3 DNA reads as TGCGCCAGCAGCCATGGGCCTTCCGGGACAGGCGACGAAAAACTGTTTTTT. Its protein product is CASSHGPSGTGDEKLFF. The genes are TRBV4-3 and TRBJ1-4; 8 bases match TRBD1. V trimming: 3 bases; J trimming: 8 bases; junction bases outside the gene matches: 14. Germline CDR1 and CDR2: LGHNA and YSLEER. The CDR3 totals 17 residues.